The sequence of this T cell receptor beta chain was determined in a study of OX40 agonist ivuxolimab in advanced cancers. Repertoires were generated with immunoSEQ multiplex PCR, while TCRdb's copy carries only in-frame clones and drops some. The table records tens of thousands of clones, roughly 92% of them present only once. In germline, CDR1 is SGHTA, CDR2 FQGNSA. The V gene lost 5 bases and the J gene lost 5 bases, with 9 bases spanning the gap. The CDR3 runs 12 residues. The chain uses TRBV7-2 and TRBJ1-2, with D unclear. Sequences were derived from CD4+ or CD8+ T cells sorted from blood, sampled in a trial of the OX40 agonist ivuxolimab. The receptor was derived from an adult with an advanced solid tumor such as melanoma, head and neck, liver or kidney cancer. In nucleotides, the CDR3 is TGTGCCAGCAGCCTAGATTCGTATGGCTACACCTTC. This codes for CASSLDSYGYTF.